This note documents a single TCR beta chain sequence. Generated by immunoSEQ multiplex PCR, the TCRdb table keeps only in-frame clones and is missing some. This table has tens of thousands of clones, roughly 88% appearing once. The data belong to a study of blood T cell repertoires in COVID-19. This receptor was taken from a woman aged 80 or over with COVID-19, enrolled during active disease. Sequencing input: peripheral blood.

CDR3: CASRKDRGHYEQYF. The CDR3 nucleotides are TGTGCCAGCAGGAAGGACAGGGGGCACTACGAGCAGTACTTC. This chain connects TRBV6-5 to TRBJ2-7, with 11 bases matching TRBD1. The CDR3 has 14 amino acids. The junction had 4 bases not matched to a gene; V was cut back by 6 bases and J by 3 bases. The germline CDR1 and CDR2 sequences are MNHEY and SVGAGI.